The T cell receptor beta chain described here comes from a study of identical twins. Study-level points and caveats: Within monozygotic twins, out-of-frame TCR alpha sharing was underestimated by the models. Findings came from cross-sectional statistics, without long-term follow-up of donors. A partial confounding effect on zero-insertion analyses could come from invariant MAIT and iNKT cells.

Healthy Caucasians made up all donors. The table lists this clonotype with a few counts. The antigen is undetermined. From the 5' RACE reads, TCRdb called clonotypes with MiXCR, one entry per CDR3 protein. Of around 370,000 distinct CDR3 sequences in the sample, approximately 8.8% were seen once. Specimen: naive T cells sorted from blood. The TCR sequence derives from a woman aged 50 to 60 in good health.

CDR3 DNA: TGTGCCAGCAGCCTATCGACAGGGGGACCATCAGAGACCCAGTACTTC. The encoded protein is CASSLSTGGPSETQYF. The chain carries TRBV6-1 and TRBJ2-5, with 9 bases identical to TRBD1. This CDR3 spans 16 amino acids. Germline-derived CDR1 and CDR2 are MNHNS and SASEGT. Germline trimming cut 6 bases from V and 4 bases from J; bases unmatched to any gene: 12.